One sample yielded the 14 T cell receptor beta chains listed below, sequenced in a study of blood T cell repertoires in COVID-19. TCRdb keeps only in-frame clones here, not all; method: immunoSEQ multiplex PCR. The data contain 95,000 to 150,000 clones, 65% to 90% of them singletons. The sequenced sample was peripheral blood. The receptors derive from a man aged 80 or over with acute or convalescent COVID-19.

This clone appeared a few times. This chain links TRBV30 with TRBJ2-5, with a tentative D call TRBD1 (5 bases). The CDR3 totals 14 residues. Trimming cost V 3 bases and J 5 bases, with 16 bases left between them. The germline CDR1 and CDR2 sequences are GTSNPN and SVGIG (reference sequence). The CDR3 region is CAWRADLHRETQYF. The CDR3 bases are TGTGCCTGGAGGGCGGACCTACACAGGGAGACCCAGTACTTC.

The chain is built from TRBV5-1 and TRBJ2-4; 7 bases map to TRBD1. The germline CDR1 and CDR2 sequences are SGHRS and YFSETQ. Trimming at V came to 3 bases and at J to 0 bases, leaving 6 bases not matched to a gene. The CDR3 totals 16 residues. CDR3 in DNA: TGCGCCAGCAGCTGGGGGACAGCTCTAGCCAAAAACATTCAGTACTTC. Its protein product is CASSWGTALAKNIQYF. Looking up the rest from reference TRBV5-1 and TRBJ2-4 gives the full variable domain: KAGVTQTPRYLIKTRGQQVTLSCSPISGHRSVSWYQQTPGQGLQFLFEYFSETQRNKGNFPGRFSGRQFSNSRSEMNVSTLELGDSALYLCASSWGTALAKNIQYFGAGTRLSVL.

The chain couples TRBV7-2 to TRBJ2-1; tentatively, D is TRBD2 (5 bases). The CDR3 length is 15 residues. Germline V gives CDR1 SGHTA, CDR2 FQGNSA. V was cut by 0 bases and J by 8 bases, with 14 bases left in between. The CDR3 DNA reads TGTGCCAGCAGCTTAGCGGGAGCGCAATGGCATGAGCAGTTCTTC. It codes for CASSLAGAQWHEQFF.

The chain employs TRBV7-3 and TRBJ2-3; 8 bases are shared with TRBD2. Germline V gives CDR1 SGHTA, CDR2 FQGTGA. V dropped 5 bases and J dropped 1; count of bases not matched to a gene: 14. This CDR3 is built from 18 residues. The CDR3 DNA reads as TGTGCCAGCAGCCTATTTCCCCAGAAAGCGGGGGGCACAGATACGCAGTATTTT. Amino acid sequence: CASSLFPQKAGGTDTQYF. Variable domain in full (rest from reference TRBV7-3 and TRBJ2-3): GAGVSQTPSNKVTEKGKYVELRCDPISGHTALYWYRQSLGQGPEFLIYFQGTGAADDSGLPNDRFFAVRPEGSVSTLKIQRTERGDSAVYLCASSLFPQKAGGTDTQYFGPGTRLTVL.

The chain is built from TRBV28 and TRBJ1-1; maybe TRBD1 (5 bases). The V end lost 6 bases, the J end lost 3 bases, and 17 bases lay between the germline ends. This CDR3 has 15 amino acids. Germline V gene data show CDR1 as MDHEN and CDR2 as SYDVKM. CDR3 sequence (DNA): TGTGCCAGCAGGTGGGGGACTTGGGTAGACACTGAAGCTTTCTTT. Translating it yields CASRWGTWVDTEAFF.

The chain carries TRBV3-1 (or the pseudogene TRBV3-2) and TRBJ2-5; maybe TRBD2 (6 bases). Looked up from germline, CDR1 is LGHDT and CDR2 is YNNKEL (reference sequence). The CDR3 spans 13 residues. Trimming took 4 bases from V and 5 from J, leaving 11 bases between them. CDR3 DNA sequence: TGTGCCAGCAGCCTACGGGGGACGGAGACCCAGTACTTC. Protein product: CASSLRGTETQYF.

V usage is TRBV19 and J usage is TRBJ2-1, with 10 bases fitting TRBD2. CDR3 length: 18 residues. The ends lost 1 base at V and 4 bases at J; junction bases unmatched: 10. Germline V lookup: CDR1 LNHDA, CDR2 SQIVND (reference sequence). This CDR3 reads CASSIARSSGSRYNEQFF. CDR3 sequence (DNA): TGTGCCAGTAGTATAGCCCGGTCTAGCGGGAGCAGATACAATGAGCAGTTCTTC.

V and J are TRBV10-3 and TRBJ1-6; D remains ambiguous. Germline loops: CDR1 ENHRY, CDR2 SYGVKD. Between the trimmed V and J ends, which lost 2 bases and 7 bases, there was a span of 6 bases. The CDR3 sequence is 13 residues long. The CDR3 reads CAISESENSPLHF. CDR3 sequence (DNA): TGTGCCATCAGTGAGAGTGAGAATTCACCCCTCCACTTT.

This clone was seen once. The DNA of the CDR3 is TGCAGCGTTACATCCGGGACAACGAACACCGGGGAGCTGTTTTTT. Its protein is CSVTSGTTNTGELFF. The V call is TRBV29-1, the J call TRBJ2-2, with D possibly matching TRBD1 (6 bases). CDR3 size: 15 residues. From germline, CDR1 is SQVTM and CDR2 ANQGSEA. The ends were cut back, 5 bases at V and 0 bases at J, with 13 bases in the middle.

This clone was recorded only once. The rearrangement joins TRBV27 to TRBJ1-5; D gene unclear. V dropped 3 bases and J dropped 4 bases, with 4 bases sitting between them. This CDR3 spans 12 amino acids. Germline CDR1 MNHEY, CDR2 SMNVEV (reference sequence). CDR3 protein: CASSFTNQPQHF. CDR3 nucleotides: TGTGCCAGCAGTTTCACAAATCAGCCCCAGCATTTT.

This chain uses TRBV7-9 with TRBJ2-2; D perhaps matches TRBD1 (5 bases). Trimming took 5 bases from V and 7 from J, leaving 17 bases between them. CDR3 length: 15 amino acids. Germline V lookup: CDR1 SEHNR, CDR2 FQNEAQ (reference sequence). CDR3 nucleotide sequence: TGTGCCAGCAGCGGATACCAGACAGTCGGCGGGGAGCTGTTTTTT. Amino acid sequence: CASSGYQTVGGELFF.

The gene calls are TRBV19 and TRBJ1-6; 9 bases map to TRBD1. V lost 8 bases to trimming and J lost 3 bases; unmatched junction nucleotides: 2. Germline CDR1 reads LNHDA; CDR2 reads SQIVND (reference sequence). This CDR3 comprises 14 residues. The CDR3 protein is CASGTGYYNSPLHF. The DNA of the CDR3 is TGTGCCAGTGGGACAGGGTACTATAATTCACCCCTCCACTTT.

J is TRBJ1-2 and V is TRBV5-4; no reliable D call. The germline CDR1 and CDR2 sequences are SGHNT and YYREEE (reference sequence). The ends were cut back, 5 bases at V and 7 bases at J, with 15 bases in the middle. The CDR3 covers 13 residues. In nucleotides, the CDR3 is TGTGCCAGCAGACCGGAGGCAGGAACTGGCTACACCTTC. Its protein product is CASRPEAGTGYTF.

V and J are TRBV18 and TRBJ1-4; 8 nucleotides line up with TRBD1. J gave up 4 bases and V 2 bases, and 3 bases lay outside the gene matches. CDR1 and CDR2 (germline): KGHSH, LQKENI. CDR3 size: 15 residues. This CDR3 reads CASSPEGQVNEKLFF. Written as DNA, the CDR3 is TGTGCCAGCTCACCAGAGGGACAGGTTAATGAAAAACTGTTTTTT.